Given below is one T cell receptor (beta chain) in context. Its cognate antigen has yet to be identified. No base qualities exist here, and no much larger clone lies one base off it. The donors were healthy, HIV-negative adults with no recently reported acute infections or vaccinations. Every donor was a Caucasian adult residing in Nashville, Tennessee, USA. CD4+ T cells were enriched through magnetic negative selection, after which naive cells were positively selected on CD45RA and the remaining negative fraction served as the memory subset. After blood collection by leukapheresis, PBMCs were isolated using Ficoll-Histopaque density gradient centrifugation and then cryopreserved in the vapor phase of liquid nitrogen. Analytical flow cytometry was used to check the purity and quantity of every magnetically sorted T cell population. Genomic DNA was isolated from every sorted fraction and measured by UV absorbance on a Nanodrop 2000c.

The source of the sample is a study of shared clonotypes between healthy human individuals (dated by TCRdb to the early 2020s). A note on the overall study: The cohort comprised two women and a few men aged 18 to 49 years. Per donor, three plates each were used for CD4 naive and CD4 memory, two for CD8 naive, and one for CD8 memory. To estimate repertoire size and how much clonotype sharing occurs between individuals, the study deeply sequenced the blood TCR repertoires of five healthy adults. Per donor, leukapheresis produced somewhere between about 0.85 and 9.5 billion PBMCs. Libraries were prepared and TCR repertoires were sequenced by different laboratories using diverse techniques, in order to increase sequencing depth and limit assay-specific biases.

On the study overall, not on this receptor specifically: Naive subsets generally had larger estimated clonotype richness than memory subsets did. Pairwise subsampling indicated that sequencing depth was expected to affect the degree of clonotype sharing among donors. Incomplete sequencing was indicated by rarefaction of sorted-subset datasets, despite the large sequencing depth. Clonotypes shared by all four sorted-subset donors showed higher generation probabilities than non-shared clonotypes. Sampling was restricted to blood, and TCR repertoires in tissues likely differ from the TCR repertoires found in blood. Because the study included a small number of donors, the genetic and exposure-history diversity represented was limited. Across four donors, approximately 5% of naive CD4, 3% to 3.5% of naive CD8, 2% to 2.5% of memory CD4, and about 0.4% of memory CD8 clonotypes were shared.

CDR3 length: 16 amino acids, cysteine to phenylalanine. Just CDR3 DNA is preserved here, 48 bases in frame from base 1. The germline V gene specifies MGHRA as CDR1 and YSYEKL as CDR2. Cut back by 1 base and 2 bases, the V and J ends lie 14 bases apart. Using the deep immunoSEQ assay, multiplex PCR amplified TCR CDR3 regions from genomic DNA. Extracted genomic DNA from each cell subset was distributed evenly across all wells of several immunoSEQ 96-well plates, and each plate was treated as a replicate. For sorted subsets, each replicate PCR was loaded with roughly 200 ng genomic DNA, equivalent to roughly 30,000 T cell genomes. The purified libraries were quantified using a Qubit 3.0 fluorometer, sized with a Bioanalyzer 2100, and then quantified again using the KAPA Library Quantification kit. Every immunoSEQ 96-well plate was sequenced on a dedicated single-read 150-cycle Illumina NextSeq 550 flow cell. Processing in the source paper ran as follows. The immunoSEQ output contained only junctional sequences without quality scores, so filtering could not match that applied to full-length reads. Sequences were annotated with PyIR, a Python wrapper for IgBLAST v1.9, and V/J genes and CDR3 were assigned using IMGT germline references. Reads with weak V/J assignments (E-value above 1e-6), missing CDR3, stop codons, out-of-frame junctions, or ambiguous translated residues were removed. V3J clonotypes were defined as sequences sharing the same inferred V gene, J gene, and CDR3 amino acid sequence. To compute the percentage overlap between repertoires, the number of shared unique clonotypes was divided by the size of the smaller repertoire. RTK rarefaction, the Chao1 estimator, and Recon v2.1 estimates of unobserved clonotypes were used to assess repertoire richness. Generation probabilities were computed with OLGA for all TCRbeta clonotypes obtained by the gDNA method from four donors. TCRdb mirrors the immuneACCESS table, restricted to in-frame sequences. Some clones are absent from its copies; in checked studies, under half trace to an unresolved V gene, and the reason for the others is unknown. V and J calls and clone size come straight from that table; D and trimming were deduced from the DNA. The sample data list approximately 2,300,000 clones, and about 90% of these were observed just once. Of the sample, around 0.38% falls within the top ten clones.

Rearrangement joined TRBV4-1 to TRBJ2-5, with TRBD1 tentatively as D gene (6 bases match). The sample comprised naive CD4+ T cells from PBMCs. The sample's cell subset or site label is to be understood as: CD45RA+ positively selected. The sequence came from a young man in good health. Some clones in this sample may be carry-over from other donors' samples. The DNA sequence is given as TGCGCCAGCAGCCAAGCCCAGACAGGCGGGCAAGAGACCCAGTACTTC. It encodes CASSQAQTGGQETQYF.